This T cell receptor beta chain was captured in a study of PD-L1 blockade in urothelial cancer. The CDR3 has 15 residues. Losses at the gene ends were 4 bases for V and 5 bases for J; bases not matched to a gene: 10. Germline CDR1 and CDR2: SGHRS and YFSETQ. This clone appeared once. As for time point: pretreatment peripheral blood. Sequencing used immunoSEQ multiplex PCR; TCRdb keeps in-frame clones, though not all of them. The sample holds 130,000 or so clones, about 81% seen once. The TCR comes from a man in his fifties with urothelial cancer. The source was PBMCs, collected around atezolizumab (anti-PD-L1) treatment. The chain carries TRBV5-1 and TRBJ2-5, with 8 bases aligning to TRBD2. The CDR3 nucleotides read TGCGCCAGCAGCGCCGGTGGGACTAGTAGGGAGACCCAGTACTTC. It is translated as CASSAGGTSRETQYF.